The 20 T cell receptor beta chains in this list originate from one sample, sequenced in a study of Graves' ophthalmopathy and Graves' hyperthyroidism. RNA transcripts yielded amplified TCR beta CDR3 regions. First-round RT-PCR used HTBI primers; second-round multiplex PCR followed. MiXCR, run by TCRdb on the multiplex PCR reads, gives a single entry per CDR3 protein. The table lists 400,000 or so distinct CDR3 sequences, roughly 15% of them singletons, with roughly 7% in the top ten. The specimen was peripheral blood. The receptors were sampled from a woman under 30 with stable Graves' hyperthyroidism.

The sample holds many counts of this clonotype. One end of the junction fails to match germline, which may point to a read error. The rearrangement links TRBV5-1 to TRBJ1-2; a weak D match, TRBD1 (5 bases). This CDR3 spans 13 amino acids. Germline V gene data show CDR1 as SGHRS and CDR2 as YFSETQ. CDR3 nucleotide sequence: TGTGCCAGCAGCCCGGACACAAACTATGGCTACACCTTC. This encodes CASSPDTNYGYTF. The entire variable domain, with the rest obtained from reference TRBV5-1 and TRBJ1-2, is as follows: KAGVTQTPRYLIKTRGQQVTLSCSPISGHRSVSWYQQTPGQGLQFLFEYFSETQRNKGNFPGRFSGRQFSNSRSEMNVSTLELGDSALYLCASSPDTNYGYTFGSGTRLTVV.

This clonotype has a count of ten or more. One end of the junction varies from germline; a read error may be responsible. In DNA, the CDR3 is TGTGCTAGCAGCCCGAGCCCCGGGGAGCTGTTTTTT. Protein sequence: CASSPSPGELFF. V gene TRBV7-7 combines with J gene TRBJ2-2; D is ambiguous. CDR1 is SSHAT, CDR2 FNYEAQ, per germline (reference sequence). The CDR3 spans 12 residues.

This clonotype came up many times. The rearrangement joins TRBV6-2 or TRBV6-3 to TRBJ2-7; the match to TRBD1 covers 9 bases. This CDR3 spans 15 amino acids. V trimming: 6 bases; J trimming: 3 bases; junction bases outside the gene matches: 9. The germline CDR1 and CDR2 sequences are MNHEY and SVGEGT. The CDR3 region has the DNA TGTGCCAGCAGCCACAGGGGGCGATATGACTACGAGCAGTACTTC. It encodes CASSHRGRYDYEQYF.

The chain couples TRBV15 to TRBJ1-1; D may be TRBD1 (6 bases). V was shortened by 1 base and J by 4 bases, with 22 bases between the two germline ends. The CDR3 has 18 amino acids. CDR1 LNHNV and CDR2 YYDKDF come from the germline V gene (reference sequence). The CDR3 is CATSRGGVAPGVGTEAFF. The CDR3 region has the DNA TGTGCCACCAGCAGAGGGGGGGTTGCACCAGGGGTGGGCACTGAAGCTTTCTTT. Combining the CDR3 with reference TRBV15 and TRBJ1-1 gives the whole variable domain DAMVIQNPRYQVTQFGKPVTLSCSQTLNHNVMYWYQQKSSQAPKLLFHYYDKDFNNEADTPDNFQSRRPNTSFCFLDIRSPGLGDTAMYLCATSRGGVAPGVGTEAFFGQGTRLTVV.

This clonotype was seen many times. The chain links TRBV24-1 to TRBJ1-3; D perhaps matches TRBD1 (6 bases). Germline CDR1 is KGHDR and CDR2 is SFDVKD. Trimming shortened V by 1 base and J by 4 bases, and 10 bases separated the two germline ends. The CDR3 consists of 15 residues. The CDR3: CATSDLGTHGNTIYF. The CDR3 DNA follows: TGTGCCACCAGTGATTTAGGGACACACGGAAACACCATATATTTT.

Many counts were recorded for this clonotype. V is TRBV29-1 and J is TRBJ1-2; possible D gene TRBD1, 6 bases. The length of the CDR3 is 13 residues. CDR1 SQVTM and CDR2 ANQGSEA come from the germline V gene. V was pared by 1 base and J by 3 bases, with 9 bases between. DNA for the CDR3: TGCAGCGTTGAAGGACAGGCGGACTATGGCTACACCTTC. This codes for CSVEGQADYGYTF.

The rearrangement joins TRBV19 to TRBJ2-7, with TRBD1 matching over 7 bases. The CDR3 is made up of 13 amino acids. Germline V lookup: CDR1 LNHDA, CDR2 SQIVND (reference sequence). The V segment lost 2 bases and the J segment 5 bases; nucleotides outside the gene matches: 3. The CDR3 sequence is CASSIRGQDEQYF. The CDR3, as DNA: TGTGCCAGTAGTATAAGGGGGCAGGACGAGCAGTACTTC.

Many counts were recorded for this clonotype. The CDR3 region has the DNA TGTGCCAGCATCTCGGGACAAAGTAACACTGAAGCTTTCTTT. Translating gives CASISGQSNTEAFF. This chain links TRBV6-5 with TRBJ1-1; D may be TRBD1 (6 bases). CDR1 is MNHEY and CDR2 is SVGAGI in the germline V gene. The CDR3 has 14 residues. Trimming took off 7 bases at V and 2 bases at J, with 14 bases between the two ends.

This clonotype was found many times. The CDR3 loop reads CASSQPGAYEQYF. CDR3 nucleotides: TGTGCCAGCAGCCAACCAGGAGCCTACGAGCAGTACTTC. This chain joins TRBV14 and TRBJ2-7; D call uncertain. The germline gives CDR1 SGHDN, CDR2 FVKESK. V was cut by 2 bases and J by 2 bases, with 7 bases left in between. The CDR3 totals 13 residues. Complete variable domain (other parts from reference TRBV14 and TRBJ2-7): EAGVTQFPSHSVIEKGQTVTLRCDPISGHDNLYWYRRVMGKEIKFLLHFVKESKQDESGMPNNRFLAERTGGTYSTLKVQPAELEDSGVYFCASSQPGAYEQYFGPGTRLTVT.

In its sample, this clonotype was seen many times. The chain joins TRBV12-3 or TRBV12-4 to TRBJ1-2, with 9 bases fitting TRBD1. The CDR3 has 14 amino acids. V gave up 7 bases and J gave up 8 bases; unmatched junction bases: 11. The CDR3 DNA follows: TGTGCCAGCACCCTCCGGGACAGGGTTGGCGGCTACACCTTC. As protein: CASTLRDRVGGYTF.

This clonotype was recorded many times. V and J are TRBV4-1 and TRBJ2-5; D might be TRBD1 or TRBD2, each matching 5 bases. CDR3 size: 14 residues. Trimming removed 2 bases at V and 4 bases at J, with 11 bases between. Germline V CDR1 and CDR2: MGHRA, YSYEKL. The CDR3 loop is CASSQPGRTETQYF. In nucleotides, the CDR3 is TGCGCCAGCAGCCAACCGGGACGGACAGAGACCCAGTACTTC.

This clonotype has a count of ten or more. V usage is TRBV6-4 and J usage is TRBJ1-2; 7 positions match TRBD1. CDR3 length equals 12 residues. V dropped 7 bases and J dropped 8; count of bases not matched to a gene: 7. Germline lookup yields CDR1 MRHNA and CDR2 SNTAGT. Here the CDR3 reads CASITTGPGYTF. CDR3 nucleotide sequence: TGTGCCAGCATCACGACAGGGCCCGGCTACACCTTC.

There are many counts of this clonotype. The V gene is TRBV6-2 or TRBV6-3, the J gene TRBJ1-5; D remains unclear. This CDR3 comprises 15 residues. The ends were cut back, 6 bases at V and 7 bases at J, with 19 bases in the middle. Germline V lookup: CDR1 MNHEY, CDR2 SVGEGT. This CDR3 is CASRTLEGSRQPQHF. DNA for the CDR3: TGTGCCAGCAGAACTTTGGAGGGTTCTAGGCAGCCCCAGCATTTT.

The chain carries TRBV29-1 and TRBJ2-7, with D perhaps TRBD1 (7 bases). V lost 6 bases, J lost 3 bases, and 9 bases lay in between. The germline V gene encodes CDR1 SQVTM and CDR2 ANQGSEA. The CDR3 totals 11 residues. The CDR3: CSVRDSYEQYF. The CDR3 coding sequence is TGCAGCGTGCGGGACAGCTACGAGCAGTACTTC.

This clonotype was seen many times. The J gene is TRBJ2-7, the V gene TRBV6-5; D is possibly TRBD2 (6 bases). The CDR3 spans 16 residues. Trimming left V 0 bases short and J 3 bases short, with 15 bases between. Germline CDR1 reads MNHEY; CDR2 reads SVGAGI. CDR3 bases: TGTGCCAGCAGTTACTCTACCCTTAGCGGAAACTACGAGCAGTACTTC. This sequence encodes CASSYSTLSGNYEQYF.

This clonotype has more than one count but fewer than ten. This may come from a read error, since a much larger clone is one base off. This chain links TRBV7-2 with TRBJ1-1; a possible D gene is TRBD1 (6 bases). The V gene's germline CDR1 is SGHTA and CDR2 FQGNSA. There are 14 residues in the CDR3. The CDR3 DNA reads TGTGCCAGCAGCTTAGGAAGGGGGTCCACTGAAGCTTGCTTT. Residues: CASSLGRGSTEACF. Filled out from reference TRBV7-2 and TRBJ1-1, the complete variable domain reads GAGVSQSPSNKVTEKGKDVELRCDPISGHTALYWYRQSLGQGLEFLIYFQGNSAPDKSGLPSDRFSAERTGGSVSTLTIQRTQQEDSAVYLCASSLGRGSTEACFGQGTRLTVV.

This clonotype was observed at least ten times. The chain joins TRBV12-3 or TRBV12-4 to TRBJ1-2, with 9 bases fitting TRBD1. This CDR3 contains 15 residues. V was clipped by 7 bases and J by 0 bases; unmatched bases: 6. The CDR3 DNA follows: TGTGCCAGCACCCTTGGGACAGGGACTAACTATGGCTACACCTTC. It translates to CASTLGTGTNYGYTF.

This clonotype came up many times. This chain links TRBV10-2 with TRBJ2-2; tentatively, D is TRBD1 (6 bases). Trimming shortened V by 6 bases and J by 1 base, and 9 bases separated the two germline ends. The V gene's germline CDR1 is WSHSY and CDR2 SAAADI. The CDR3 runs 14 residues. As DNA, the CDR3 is TGCGCCAGCAGCACAGGGATGAACACCGGGGAGCTGTTTTTT. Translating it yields CASSTGMNTGELFF.

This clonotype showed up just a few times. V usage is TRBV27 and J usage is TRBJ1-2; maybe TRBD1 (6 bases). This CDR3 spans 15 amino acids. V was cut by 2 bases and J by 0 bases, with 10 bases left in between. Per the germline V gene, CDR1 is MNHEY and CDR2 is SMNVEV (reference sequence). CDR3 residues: CASSLKGHPNYGYTF. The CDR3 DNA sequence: TGTGCCAGCAGTTTAAAGGGACACCCTAACTATGGCTACACCTTC.

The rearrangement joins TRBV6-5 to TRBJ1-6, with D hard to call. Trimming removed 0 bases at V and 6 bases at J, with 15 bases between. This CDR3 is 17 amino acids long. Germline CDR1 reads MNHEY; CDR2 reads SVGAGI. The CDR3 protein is CASSYSNAGKANSPLHF. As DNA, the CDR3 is TGTGCCAGCAGTTACTCGAATGCGGGAAAGGCTAATTCACCCCTCCACTTT.